The TCR beta chain described here comes from a study of cytomegalovirus exposure and HLA in healthy donors. Study-wide points: Analysis was carried out at a later point, and it linked a missense DCLRE1C variant to TCR beta V- and J-gene trimming.

Researchers ran the PCR with 60 Vbeta and 13 Jbeta primers. Method: immunoSEQ multiplex PCR; TCRdb's copy keeps in-frame clones and lacks some. Of over 130,000 clones in the sample, 70% to 90% were seen once. On this clone itself: Its antigen is not known.

V was trimmed by 3 bases and J by 4 bases, leaving 8 bases between them. This CDR3 comprises 12 residues. Germline loops: CDR1 SGHTS, CDR2 YDEGEE. The material sequenced was PBMCs. The source is a man in his fifties in good health and CMV-seronegative. The chain uses TRBV5-8 and TRBJ2-7; D is perhaps TRBD1 (5 bases). The CDR3 loop is CASSWTPYEQYF. The CDR3, as DNA: TGTGCCAGCAGCTGGACACCGTACGAGCAGTACTTC.